This TCR beta chain was recorded in a study of CD8 T cells in Susac syndrome. Unmatched junction bases numbered 12, after V lost 5 bases and J lost 2 bases. The CDR3 contains 19 residues. Germline lookup yields CDR1 SGHTA and CDR2 FQGTGA. An input of about 0.5 to 1 ug of RNA was subjected to reverse transcription using random hexamers. From the immunoSEQ multiplex PCR reads, TCRdb called clonotypes with MiXCR, one entry per CDR3 protein. The sample includes 250,000 to 300,000 distinct CDR3 sequences, roughly 81% seen only once; the top ten take approximately 0.11%. This chain connects TRBV7-3 to TRBJ2-6, with 10 nucleotides matching TRBD2. Sequenced input: CD8+ T cells from PBMCs. The clonotype originates from a human donor with multiple sclerosis. CDR3 DNA: TGTGCCAGCAGCCACCAGACACAGCGGGAGGGCCCTGGGGCCAACGTCCTGACTTTC. Amino acids: CASSHQTQREGPGANVLTF.